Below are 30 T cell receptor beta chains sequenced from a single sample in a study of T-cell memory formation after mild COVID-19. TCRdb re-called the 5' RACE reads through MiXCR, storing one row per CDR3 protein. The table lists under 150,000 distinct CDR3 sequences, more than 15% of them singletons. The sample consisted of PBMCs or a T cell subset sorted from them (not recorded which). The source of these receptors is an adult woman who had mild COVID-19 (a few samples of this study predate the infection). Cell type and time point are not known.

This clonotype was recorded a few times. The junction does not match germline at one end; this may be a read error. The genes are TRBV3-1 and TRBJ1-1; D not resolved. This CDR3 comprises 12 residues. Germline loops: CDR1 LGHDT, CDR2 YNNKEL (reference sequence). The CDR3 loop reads CASSQDVLGLSF. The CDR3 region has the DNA TGTGCCAGCAGCCAAGATGTCTTGGGTTTATCGTTT.

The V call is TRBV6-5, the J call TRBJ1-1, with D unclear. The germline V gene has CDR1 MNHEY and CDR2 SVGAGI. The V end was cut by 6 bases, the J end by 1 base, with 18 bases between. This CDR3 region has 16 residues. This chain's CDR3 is CASSLAGLAKNTEAFF. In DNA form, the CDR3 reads TGTGCCAGCAGCCTTGCTGGGCTGGCTAAGAACACTGAAGCTTTCTTT.

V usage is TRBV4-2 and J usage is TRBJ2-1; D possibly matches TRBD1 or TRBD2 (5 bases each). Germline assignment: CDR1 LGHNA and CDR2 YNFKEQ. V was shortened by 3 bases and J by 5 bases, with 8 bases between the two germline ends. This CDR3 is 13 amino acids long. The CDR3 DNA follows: TGTGCCAGCAGCCAGGGACGGGACAATGAGCAGTTCTTC. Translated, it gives CASSQGRDNEQFF.

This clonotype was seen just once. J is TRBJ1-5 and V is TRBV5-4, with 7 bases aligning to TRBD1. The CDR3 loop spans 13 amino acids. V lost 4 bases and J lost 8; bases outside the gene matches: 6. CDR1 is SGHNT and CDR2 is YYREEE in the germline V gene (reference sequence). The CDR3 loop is CASSLQGVEPQHF. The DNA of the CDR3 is TGTGCCAGCAGCCTCCAGGGGGTTGAGCCCCAGCATTTT.

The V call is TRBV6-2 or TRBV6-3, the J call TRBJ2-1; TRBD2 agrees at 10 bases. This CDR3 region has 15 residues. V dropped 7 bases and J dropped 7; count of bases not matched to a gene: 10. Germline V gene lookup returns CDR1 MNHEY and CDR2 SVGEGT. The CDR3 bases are TGTGCCAGCACTCCGGGCCTAGCGGGAGCGAATGAGCAGTTCTTC. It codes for CASTPGLAGANEQFF.

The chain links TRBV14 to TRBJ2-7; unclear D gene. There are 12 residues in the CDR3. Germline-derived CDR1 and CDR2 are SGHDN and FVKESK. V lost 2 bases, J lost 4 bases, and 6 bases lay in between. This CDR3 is CASSQHRYEQYF. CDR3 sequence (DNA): TGTGCCAGCAGCCAACACCGTTACGAGCAGTACTTC.

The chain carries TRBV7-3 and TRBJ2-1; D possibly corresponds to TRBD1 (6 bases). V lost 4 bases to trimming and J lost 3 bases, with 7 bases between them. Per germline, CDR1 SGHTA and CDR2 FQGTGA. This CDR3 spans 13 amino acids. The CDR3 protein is CASSWTDYNEQFF. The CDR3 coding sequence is TGTGCCAGCAGCTGGACAGACTACAATGAGCAGTTCTTC.

The CDR3 loop reads CATSRDPGEASEQYF. As DNA, the CDR3 is TGTGCCACCAGCAGAGATCCGGGGGAGGCTAGCGAGCAGTACTTC. The chain joins TRBV15 to TRBJ2-7, with D tentatively TRBD2 (6 bases). In germline, CDR1 is LNHNV, CDR2 YYDKDF (reference sequence). The CDR3 runs 15 residues. V lost 0 bases and J lost 6, with 15 bases in between.

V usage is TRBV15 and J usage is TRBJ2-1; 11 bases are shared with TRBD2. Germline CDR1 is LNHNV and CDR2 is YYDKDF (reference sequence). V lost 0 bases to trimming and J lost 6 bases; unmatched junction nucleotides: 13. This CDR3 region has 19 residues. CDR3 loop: CATSRDRSSGGRYRNEQFF. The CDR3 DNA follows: TGTGCCACCAGCAGAGATCGATCTAGCGGGGGGCGCTATCGCAATGAGCAGTTCTTC.

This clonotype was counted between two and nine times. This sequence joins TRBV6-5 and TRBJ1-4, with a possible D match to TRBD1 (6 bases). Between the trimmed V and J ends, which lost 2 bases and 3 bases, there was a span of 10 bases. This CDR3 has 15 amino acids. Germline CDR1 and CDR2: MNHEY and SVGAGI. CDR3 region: CASSYQGTPNEKLFF. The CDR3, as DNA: TGTGCCAGCAGTTACCAGGGGACGCCTAATGAAAAACTGTTTTTT.

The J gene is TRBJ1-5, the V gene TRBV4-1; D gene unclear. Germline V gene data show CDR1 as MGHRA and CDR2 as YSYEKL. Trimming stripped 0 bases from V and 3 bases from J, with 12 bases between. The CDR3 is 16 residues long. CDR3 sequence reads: CASSQEGGTFNQPQHF. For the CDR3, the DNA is TGCGCCAGCAGCCAAGAAGGAGGCACGTTCAATCAGCCCCAGCATTTT.

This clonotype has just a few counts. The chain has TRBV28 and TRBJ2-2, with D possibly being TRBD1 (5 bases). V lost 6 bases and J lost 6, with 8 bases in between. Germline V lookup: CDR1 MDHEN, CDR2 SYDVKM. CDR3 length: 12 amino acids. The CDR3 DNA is TGTGCCAGCAGCCCAGGGCCCGGGGAGCTGTTTTTT. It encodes CASSPGPGELFF.

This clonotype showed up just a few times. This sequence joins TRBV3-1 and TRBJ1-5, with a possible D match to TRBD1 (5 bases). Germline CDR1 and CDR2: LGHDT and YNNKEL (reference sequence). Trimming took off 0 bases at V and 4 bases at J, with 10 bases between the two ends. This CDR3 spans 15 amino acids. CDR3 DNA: TGTGCCAGCAGCCAAGATTATAAGGGGAATCAGCCCCAGCATTTT. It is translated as CASSQDYKGNQPQHF. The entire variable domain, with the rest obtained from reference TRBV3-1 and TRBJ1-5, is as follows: DTAVSQTPKYLVTQMGNDKSIKCEQNLGHDTMYWYKQDSKKFLKIMFSYNNKELIINETVPNRFSPKSPDKAHLNLHINSLELGDSAVYFCASSQDYKGNQPQHFGDGTRLSIL.

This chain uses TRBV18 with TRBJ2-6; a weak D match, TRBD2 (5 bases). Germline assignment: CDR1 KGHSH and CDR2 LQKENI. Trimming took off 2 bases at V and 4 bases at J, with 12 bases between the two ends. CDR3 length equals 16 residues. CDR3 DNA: TGTGCCAGCTCACCAGGTCGGGGTGCCGGGGCCAACGTCCTGACTTTC. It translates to CASSPGRGAGANVLTF.

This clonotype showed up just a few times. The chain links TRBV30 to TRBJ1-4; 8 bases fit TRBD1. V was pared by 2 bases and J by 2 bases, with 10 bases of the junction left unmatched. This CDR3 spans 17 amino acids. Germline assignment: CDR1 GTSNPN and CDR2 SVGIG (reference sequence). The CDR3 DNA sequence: TGTGCCTGGAGTCGCAGGATTAGACAGGGGACTAATGAAAAACTGTTTTTT. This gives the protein CAWSRRIRQGTNEKLFF.

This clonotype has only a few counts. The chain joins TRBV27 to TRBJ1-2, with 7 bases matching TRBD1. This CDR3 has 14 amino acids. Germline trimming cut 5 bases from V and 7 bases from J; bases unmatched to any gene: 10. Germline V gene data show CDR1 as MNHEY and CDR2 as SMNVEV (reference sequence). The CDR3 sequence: CASSPRQGLRGYTF. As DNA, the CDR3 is TGTGCCAGCAGTCCCAGACAGGGTCTACGTGGCTACACCTTC.

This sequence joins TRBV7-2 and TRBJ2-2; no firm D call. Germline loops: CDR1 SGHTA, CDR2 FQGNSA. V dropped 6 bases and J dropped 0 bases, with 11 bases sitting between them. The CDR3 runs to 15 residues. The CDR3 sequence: CASSRDTPNTGELFF. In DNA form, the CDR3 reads TGTGCCAGCAGTCGTGACACCCCGAACACCGGGGAGCTGTTTTTT.

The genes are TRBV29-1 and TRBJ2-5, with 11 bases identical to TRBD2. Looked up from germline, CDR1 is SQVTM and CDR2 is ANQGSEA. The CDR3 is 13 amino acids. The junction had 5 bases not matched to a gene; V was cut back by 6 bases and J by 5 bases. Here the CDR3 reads CSVGTSGWETQYF. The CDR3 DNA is TGCAGCGTCGGGACTAGCGGATGGGAGACCCAGTACTTC. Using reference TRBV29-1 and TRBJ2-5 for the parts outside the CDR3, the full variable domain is SAVISQKPSRDICQRGTSLTIQCQVDSQVTMMFWYRQQPGQSLTLIATANQGSEATYESGFVIDKFPISRPNLTFSTLTVSNMSPEDSSIYLCSVGTSGWETQYFGPGTRLLVL.

Here the CDR3 reads CASSYVVIGENTEAFF. DNA for the CDR3: TGTGCCAGCAGTTACGTTGTCATTGGGGAGAACACTGAAGCTTTCTTT. This sequence joins TRBV6-6 and TRBJ1-1, with D hard to call. Looked up from germline, CDR1 is MNHNY and CDR2 is SVGAGI (reference sequence). Trimming took 2 bases from V and 1 from J, leaving 14 bases between them. This CDR3 region has 16 residues.

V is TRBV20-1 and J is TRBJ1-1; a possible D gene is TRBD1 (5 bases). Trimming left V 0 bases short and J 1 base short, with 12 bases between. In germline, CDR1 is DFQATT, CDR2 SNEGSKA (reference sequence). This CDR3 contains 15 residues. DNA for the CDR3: TGCAGTGCTAGAGAATTGGGACGGGGGAACACTGAAGCTTTCTTT. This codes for CSARELGRGNTEAFF.

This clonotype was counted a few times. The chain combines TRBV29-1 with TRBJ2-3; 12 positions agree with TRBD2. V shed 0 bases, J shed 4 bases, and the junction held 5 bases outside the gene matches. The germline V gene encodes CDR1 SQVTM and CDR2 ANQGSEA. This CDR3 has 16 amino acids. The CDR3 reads CSVEDRLAGVSDTQYF. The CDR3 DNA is TGCAGCGTTGAAGATCGACTAGCGGGGGTCTCAGATACGCAGTATTTT.

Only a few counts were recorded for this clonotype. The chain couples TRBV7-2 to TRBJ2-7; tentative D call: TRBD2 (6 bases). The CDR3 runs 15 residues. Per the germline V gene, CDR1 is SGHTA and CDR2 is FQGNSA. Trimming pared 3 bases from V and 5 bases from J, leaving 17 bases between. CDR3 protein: CASSLHGRGGDEQYF. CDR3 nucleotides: TGTGCCAGCAGCTTGCACGGGCGGGGAGGTGACGAGCAGTACTTC.

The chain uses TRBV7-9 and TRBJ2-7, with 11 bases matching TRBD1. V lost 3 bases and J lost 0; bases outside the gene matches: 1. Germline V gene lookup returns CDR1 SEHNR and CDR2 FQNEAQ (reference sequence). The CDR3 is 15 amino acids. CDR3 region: CASSFGTGGSYEQYF. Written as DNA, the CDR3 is TGTGCCAGCAGCTTCGGGACAGGGGGCTCCTACGAGCAGTACTTC. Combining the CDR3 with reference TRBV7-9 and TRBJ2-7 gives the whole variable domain DTGVSQNPRHKITKRGQNVTFRCDPISEHNRLYWYRQTLGQGPEFLTYFQNEAQLEKSRLLSDRFSAERPKGSFSTLEIQRTEQGDSAMYLCASSFGTGGSYEQYFGPGTRLTVT.

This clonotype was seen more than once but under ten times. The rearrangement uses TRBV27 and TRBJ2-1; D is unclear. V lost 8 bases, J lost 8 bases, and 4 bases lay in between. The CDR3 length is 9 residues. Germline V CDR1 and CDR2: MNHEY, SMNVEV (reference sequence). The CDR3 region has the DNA TGTGCCAGCCCCGATGAGCAGTTCTTC. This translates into CASPDEQFF.

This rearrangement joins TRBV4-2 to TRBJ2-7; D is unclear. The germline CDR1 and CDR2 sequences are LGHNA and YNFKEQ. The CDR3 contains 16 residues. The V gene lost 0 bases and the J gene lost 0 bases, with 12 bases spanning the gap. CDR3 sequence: CASSQESEWASYEQYF. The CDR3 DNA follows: TGTGCCAGCAGCCAAGAATCGGAGTGGGCCTCCTACGAGCAGTACTTC.

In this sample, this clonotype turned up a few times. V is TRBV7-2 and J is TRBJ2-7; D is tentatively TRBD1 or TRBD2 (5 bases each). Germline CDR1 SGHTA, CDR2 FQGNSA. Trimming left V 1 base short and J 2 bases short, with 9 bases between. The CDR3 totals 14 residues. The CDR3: CASSLGGTAYEQYF. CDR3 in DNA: TGTGCCAGCAGCTTAGGGGGGACGGCCTACGAGCAGTACTTC.

The CDR3 DNA is TGCAGTGCTAGTTTCATCCTACTCGGGTTGCACGAGCAGTACTTC. Protein sequence: CSASFILLGLHEQYF. V gene TRBV20-1 combines with J gene TRBJ2-7; no firm D call. V shed 3 bases and J shed 5 bases, with 20 bases lying between them. The CDR3 contains 15 residues. Germline CDR1 reads DFQATT; CDR2 reads SNEGSKA (reference sequence).

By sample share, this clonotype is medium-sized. In DNA, the CDR3 is TGTGCCAGCAGTTTAGCGGACAGGAAAGAGACCCAGTACTTC. Translation gives CASSLADRKETQYF. The gene calls are TRBV12-3 or TRBV12-4 and TRBJ2-5, with 7 bases that match TRBD1. V gave up 0 bases and J gave up 3 bases; unmatched junction bases: 1. This CDR3 has 14 residues.

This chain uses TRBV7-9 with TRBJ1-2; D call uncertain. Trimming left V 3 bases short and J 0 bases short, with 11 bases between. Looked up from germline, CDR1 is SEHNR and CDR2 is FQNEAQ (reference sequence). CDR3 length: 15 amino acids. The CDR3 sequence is CASSFPAGANYGYTF. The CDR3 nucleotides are TGTGCCAGCAGCTTCCCTGCAGGAGCTAACTATGGCTACACCTTC.

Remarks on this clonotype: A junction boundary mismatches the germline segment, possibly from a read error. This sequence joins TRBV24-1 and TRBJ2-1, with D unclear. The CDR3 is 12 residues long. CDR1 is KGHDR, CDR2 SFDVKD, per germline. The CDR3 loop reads CATSDLSSEKFF. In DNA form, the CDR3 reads TGTGCCACCAGTGATTTGTCGAGTGAGAAGTTCTTC.